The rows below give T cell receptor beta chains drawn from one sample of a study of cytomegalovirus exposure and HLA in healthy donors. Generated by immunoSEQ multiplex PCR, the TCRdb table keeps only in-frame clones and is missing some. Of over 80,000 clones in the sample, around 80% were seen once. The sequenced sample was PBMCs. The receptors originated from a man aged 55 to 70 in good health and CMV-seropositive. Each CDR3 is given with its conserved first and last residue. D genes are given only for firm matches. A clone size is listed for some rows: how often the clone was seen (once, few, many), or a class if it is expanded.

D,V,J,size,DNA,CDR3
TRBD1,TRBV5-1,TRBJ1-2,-,TGCGCCAGCAGCTTGGCCCCTGACAGGGCTCGCAACTATGGCTACACCTTC,CASSLAPDRARNYGYTF
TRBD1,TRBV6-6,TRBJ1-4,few,TGTGCCAGCAGTTACCTGGGACAGGGGTTTGAAAAACTGTTTTTT,CASSYLGQGFEKLFF
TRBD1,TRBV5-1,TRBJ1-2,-,TGCGCCAGCAGCTCACCGGACAGGACCCATGGCTACACCTTC,CASSSPDRTHGYTF
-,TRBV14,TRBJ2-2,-,TGTGCCAGCAGCCACCTAGACAGAATGAACACCGGGGAGCTGTTTTTT,CASSHLDRMNTGELFF
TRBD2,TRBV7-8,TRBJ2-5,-,TGTGCCAGCAGGTGGACTAGCGGGGGGGCGTGGGATCAAGAGACCCAGTACTTC,CASRWTSGGAWDQETQYF
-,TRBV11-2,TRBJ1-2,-,TGTGCCAGCAGCTTAGAGTGGGGGGCTAACTATGGCTACACCTTC,CASSLEWGANYGYTF
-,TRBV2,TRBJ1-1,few,TGTGCCAGCAGTTTACAGGGGAACACTGAAGCTTTCTTT,CASSLQGNTEAFF
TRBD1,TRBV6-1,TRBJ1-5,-,TGTGCCAGCAGACAGTCCCTGACAGGGGCGCAGCATTTT,CASRQSLTGAQHF
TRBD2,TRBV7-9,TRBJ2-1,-,TGTGCCAGCAGCTCGCCGGGACTAGACTACAATGAGCAGTTCTTC,CASSSPGLDYNEQFF
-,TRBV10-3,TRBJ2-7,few,TGTGCCATCAGTGAGTCCGGCTACGAGCAGTACTTC,CAISESGYEQYF
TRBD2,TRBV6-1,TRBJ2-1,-,TGTGCCAGCAGTGAAGCACTAGCGGGGTACAATGAGCAGTTCTTC,CASSEALAGYNEQFF
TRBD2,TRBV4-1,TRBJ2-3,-,TGCGCCAGCAGCCAAGGGCCGGCGGGGGGGGCCGCAGATACGCAGTATTTT,CASSQGPAGGAADTQYF
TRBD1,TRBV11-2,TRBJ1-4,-,TGTGCCAGCAGCTTAGGTGGGACAGGGTATGAAAAACTGTTTTTT,CASSLGGTGYEKLFF
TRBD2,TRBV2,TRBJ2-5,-,TGTGCCAGCAGTGAAAGGTCTAGCGGGGGGTTTGCGCAGACCCAGTACTTC,CASSERSSGGFAQTQYF
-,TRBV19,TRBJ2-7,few,TGTGCCAGTGAGGACAGTTTCTACGAGCAGTACTTC,CASEDSFYEQYF
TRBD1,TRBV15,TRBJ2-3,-,TGTGCCACCTTCAATTACCCGGGACAGCCGACAGATACGCAGTATTTT,CATFNYPGQPTDTQYF
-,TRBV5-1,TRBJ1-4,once,TGCGCCAGCAGCTCGACAGGACTCCATGCAACTAATGAAAAACTGTTTTTT,CASSSTGLHATNEKLFF
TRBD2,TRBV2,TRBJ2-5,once,TGTGCCAGCACCGGGACTAGCGGGTACCAAGAGACCCAGTACTTC,CASTGTSGYQETQYF
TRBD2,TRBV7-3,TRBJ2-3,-,TGTGCCAGCAGCTTAAGTGGCGGGGGGGCCTCAGATACGCAGTATTTT,CASSLSGGGASDTQYF
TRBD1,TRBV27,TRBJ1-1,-,TGTGCCAGCAGCCCCACAGGGGCCGGAGGGACTGAAGCTTTCTTT,CASSPTGAGGTEAFF
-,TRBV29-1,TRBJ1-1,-,TGCAGCGTTGGACGGGTATTGAACACTGAAGCTTTCTTT,CSVGRVLNTEAFF
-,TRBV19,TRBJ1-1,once,TGTGCCAGTAGTCATCGGGGGAAGAACACTGAAGCTTTCTTT,CASSHRGKNTEAFF
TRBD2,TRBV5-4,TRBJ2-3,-,TGTGCCAGCAGCTTGGGGGGACTAGCGGGGGCTAGCACAGATACGCAGTATTTT,CASSLGGLAGASTDTQYF
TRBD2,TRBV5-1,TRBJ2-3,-,TGCGCCAGCAGCCAAGGGACTAGCGGGGGGGCGTACGATACGCAGTATTTT,CASSQGTSGGAYDTQYF
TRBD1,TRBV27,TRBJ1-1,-,TGTGCCAGCAGTTCAAGGGACAGGGTGTTGACTGAAGCTTTCTTT,CASSSRDRVLTEAFF
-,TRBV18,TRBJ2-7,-,TGTGCCAGCTTGGGGGCCATGGGAGGGAGCTACGAGCAGTACTTC,CASLGAMGGSYEQYF
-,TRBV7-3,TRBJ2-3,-,TGTGCCAGCAGCTTACCAAACTCAGATACGCAGTATTTT,CASSLPNSDTQYF
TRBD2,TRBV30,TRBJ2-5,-,TGTGCCTGGAGTTCGGGGACTAGCCTCCAAGAGACCCAGTACTTC,CAWSSGTSLQETQYF
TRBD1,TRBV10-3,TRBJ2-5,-,TGTGCCATCGGACAGGGCCAAGAGACCCAGTACTTC,CAIGQGQETQYF
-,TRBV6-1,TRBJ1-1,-,TGTGCCAGCGGACCGGGGTCTTACGAAGCTTTCTTT,CASGPGSYEAFF
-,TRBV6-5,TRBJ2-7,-,TGTGCCAGCAGTCAGCCAGGCTACGAGCAGTACTTC,CASSQPGYEQYF
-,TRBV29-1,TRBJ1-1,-,TGCAGCGCCGGCTCGGAGCGGACAGCAACATTGAACACTGAAGCTTTCTTT,CSAGSERTATLNTEAFF
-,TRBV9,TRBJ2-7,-,TGTGCCAGCAGCGTAGACGAGGGGACAACCTACGAGCAGTACTTC,CASSVDEGTTYEQYF
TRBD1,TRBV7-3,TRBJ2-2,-,TGTGCCAGCAGCGCGACAGGGGGGGGAACCGGGGAGCTGTTTTTT,CASSATGGGTGELFF
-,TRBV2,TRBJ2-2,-,TGTGCCAGCACGGCGCAGGGAACGAGGAACACCGGGGAGCTGTTTTTT,CASTAQGTRNTGELFF
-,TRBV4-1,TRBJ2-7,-,TGCGCCAGCAGCCTGGACATGGCCAGGTACGAGCAGTACTTC,CASSLDMARYEQYF
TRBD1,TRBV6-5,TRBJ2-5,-,TGTGCCAGCAGAAAGACAGGGGGCGCGAGAGAGACCCAGTACTTC,CASRKTGGARETQYF
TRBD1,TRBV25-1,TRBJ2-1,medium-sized,TGTGCCAGCGAGGGGGCAGGGAACAATGAGCAGTTCTTC,CASEGAGNNEQFF
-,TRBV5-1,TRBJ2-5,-,TGCGCCAGCACCTTGGAGCCAGGGCCCGAGACCCAGTACTTC,CASTLEPGPETQYF
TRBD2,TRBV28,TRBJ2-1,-,TGTGCCAGCAGTTTATCCCGACTCCTAGCGGGGGAGTATAATGAGCAGTTCTTC,CASSLSRLLAGEYNEQFF
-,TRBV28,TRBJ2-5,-,TGTGCCAGCACGGGGGAAGAAGAGACCCAGTACTTC,CASTGEEETQYF
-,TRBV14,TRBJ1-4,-,TGTGCCAGCAGCCCGAGACAGGCGGCCTTCTATGAAAAACTGTTTTTT,CASSPRQAAFYEKLFF
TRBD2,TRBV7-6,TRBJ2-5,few,TGTGCCAGCAGCTTAGATGCGGGGGGACTAGTAGAGACCCAGTACTTC,CASSLDAGGLVETQYF
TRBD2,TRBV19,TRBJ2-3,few,TGTGCCAGTAGTATCGCGGGGGGGGGCCTAGATACGCAGTATTTT,CASSIAGGGLDTQYF
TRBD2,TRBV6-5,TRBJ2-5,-,TGTGCCAGCAGTATAGCGGGGGGGGAGGGAGGGGCCCAGTACTTC,CASSIAGGEGGAQYF
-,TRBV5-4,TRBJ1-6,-,TGTGCCAGCCAAGGCGGGAATTCACCCCTCCACTTT,CASQGGNSPLHF
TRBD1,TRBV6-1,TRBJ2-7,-,TGTGCCAGCAGACAGGGGGCGATAGGGTCCTACGAGCAGTACTTC,CASRQGAIGSYEQYF
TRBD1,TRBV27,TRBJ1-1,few,TGTGCCAGCAGTTCTACCGGGACAGGGGGCCTCAACACTGAAGCTTTCTTT,CASSSTGTGGLNTEAFF
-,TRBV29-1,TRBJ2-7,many,TGCAGCGTTGAAGATCGAGGGGGGGCGAAGTACGAGCAGTACTTC,CSVEDRGGAKYEQYF
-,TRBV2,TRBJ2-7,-,TGTGCCAGCAGTGAATCTGGGTGGATAGGGGGCGAGCAGTACTTC,CASSESGWIGGEQYF
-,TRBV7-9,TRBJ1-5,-,TGTGCCAGCAGCTTGGGAGGGAAGCGGGGACAGCCCCAGCATTTT,CASSLGGKRGQPQHF
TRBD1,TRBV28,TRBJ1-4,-,TGTGCCAGCAGTGCCTACAGGGGAGCAACTAATGAAAAACTGTTTTTT,CASSAYRGATNEKLFF
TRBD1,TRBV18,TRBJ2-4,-,TGTGCCAGCTCACCAGGGCGACAGGGCGTAAACATTCAGTACTTC,CASSPGRQGVNIQYF
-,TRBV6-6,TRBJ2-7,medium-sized,TGTGCCAGCAGCCACGGGATAATCGAGCAGTACTTC,CASSHGIIEQYF